This T cell receptor (beta chain) was observed in a study of post-analysis software for immune sequencing data. Study details: The patients showed relapsing-remitting, secondary progressive and progressive-relapsing multiple sclerosis courses.

TCR beta cDNA libraries had unique molecular identifiers. When 1 to 10 million T cells were used, they gave some 540,000 cDNA molecules. TCRdb recomputed calls from the PCR reads with MiXCR, one row per CDR3 protein. Counted here are more than 500,000 distinct CDR3 sequences, 30% to 40% occurring once; the ten biggest clones make up less than 6%. This clonotype was found a few times. Its matching antigen is unknown. The CDR3 contains 14 residues. Germline assignment: CDR1 LGHDT and CDR2 YNNKEL (reference sequence). Between the trimmed V and J ends, which lost 5 bases and 0 bases, there was a span of 9 bases. Study conclusions and caveats: By F measure, strong co-clustering occurred among samples prepared in the same batch. The study found significantly lower normalized Chao1 diversity in multiple sclerosis patients than in controls. The study found TRBV5-6, TRBV5-1 and TRBV20-1 among a handful of TRBV segments more frequent in patients than controls.

Material: blood. This TCR derives from a girl aged 2-17 years with multiple sclerosis. This sequence joins TRBV3-1 and TRBJ2-3; D gene ambiguous. CDR3 nucleotide sequence: TGTGCCAGCAGCGGCTTCGGAAGCACAGATACGCAGTATTTT. The encoded protein is CASSGFGSTDTQYF.